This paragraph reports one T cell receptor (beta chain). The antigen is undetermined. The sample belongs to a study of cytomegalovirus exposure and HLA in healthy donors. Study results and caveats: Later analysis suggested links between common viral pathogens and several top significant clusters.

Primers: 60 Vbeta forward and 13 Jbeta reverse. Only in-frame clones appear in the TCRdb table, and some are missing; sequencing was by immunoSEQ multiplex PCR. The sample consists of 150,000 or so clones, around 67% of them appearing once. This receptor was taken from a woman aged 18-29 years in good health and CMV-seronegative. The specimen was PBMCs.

The CDR3, as DNA: TGTGCCAGCAGTGAAGGGAGGCTAGCGGGAGGGCAAAAGCAGTACGTC. It specifies CASSEGRLAGGQKQYV. The chain carries TRBV6-1 and TRBJ2-7; 12 bases agree with TRBD2. V gave up 1 base and J gave up 8 bases; unmatched junction bases: 9. The CDR3 contains 16 residues. Looked up from germline, CDR1 is MNHNS and CDR2 is SASEGT.